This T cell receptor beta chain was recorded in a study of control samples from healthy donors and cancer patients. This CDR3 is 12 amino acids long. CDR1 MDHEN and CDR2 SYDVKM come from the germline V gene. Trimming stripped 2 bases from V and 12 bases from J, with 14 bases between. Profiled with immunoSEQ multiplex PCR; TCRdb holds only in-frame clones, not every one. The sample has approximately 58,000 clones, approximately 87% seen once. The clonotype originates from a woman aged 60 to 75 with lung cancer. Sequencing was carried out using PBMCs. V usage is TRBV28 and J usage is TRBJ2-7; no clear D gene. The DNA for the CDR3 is TGTGCCAGCAGTTTAGCTTCCTTTGGATGGTACTTC. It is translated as CASSLASFGWYF.